Described below is a single T cell receptor (beta chain) sequence and its context. The data were taken from a study of tumor-infiltrating lymphocytes in localized non-small cell lung cancer. Here immunoSEQ multiplex PCR was the method, and the copy in TCRdb shows in-frame clones only, minus some. The table shows approximately 12,000 clones, with less than 80% occurring only once. The CDR3 contains 15 residues. Germline CDR1 MNHNY, CDR2 SVGAGI (reference sequence). V gave up 6 bases and J gave up 1 base, with 13 bases separating them. The sequenced sample was uninvolved lung tissue not adjacent to the tumor. V and J are TRBV6-6 and TRBJ1-5; D ambiguous. This receptor was obtained from a human donor with non-small cell lung cancer. CDR3 sequence (DNA): TGTGCCAGCAGAGCCGAGAATCTAAGCAATCAGCCCCAGCATTTT. Protein sequence: CASRAENLSNQPQHF.